The 17 T cell receptor beta chains presented below share a single source sample, sequenced in a study of T cells in Graves' hyperthyroidism and ophthalmopathy. TCR beta CDR3 regions were amplified from RNA. Primed by the HTBI set, a first-round RT-PCR was run on the TCR CDR3. TCRdb ran MiXCR on the multiplex PCR reads and lists one entry per CDR3 protein. The table lists 650,000 to 800,000 distinct CDR3 sequences, 45% of them singletons. Sequenced sample: peripheral blood or thyroid tissue (not recorded which). The receptor set was obtained from an adult man with Graves' disease, either hyperthyroidism or ophthalmopathy (not recorded which).

This clonotype has ten or more counts. The chain joins TRBV10-3 to TRBJ2-5, with 10 bases matching TRBD1. The length of the CDR3 is 15 residues. The V gene's germline CDR1 is ENHRY and CDR2 SYGVKD. V shed 10 bases, J shed 3 bases, and the junction held 11 bases outside the gene matches. The CDR3 here is CASERTGGREETQYF. DNA for the CDR3: TGTGCCAGCGAGAGGACAGGGGGAAGAGAAGAGACCCAGTACTTC.

The chain links TRBV2 to TRBJ1-2, with D possibly matching TRBD1 (5 bases). Trimming removed 5 bases at V and 3 bases at J, with 13 bases between. CDR3 length equals 14 residues. Per the germline V gene, CDR1 is SNHLY and CDR2 is FYNNEI. As DNA, the CDR3 is TGTGCCAGCAGTTATAGGGCAGGGCACTATGGCTACACCTTC. Encoded protein: CASSYRAGHYGYTF.

V and J are TRBV5-1 and TRBJ1-3; D is undetermined. Trimming stripped 7 bases from V and 0 bases from J, with 14 bases between. The CDR3 loop spans 15 amino acids. Germline V gene sequence: CDR1 SGHRS, CDR2 YFSETQ. In DNA, the CDR3 is TGCGCCAGCCAACTCCGGATGGGCTCTGGAAACACCATATATTTT. This translates into CASQLRMGSGNTIYF.

The CDR3 loop reads CAISESGSLEAFF. CDR3 DNA sequence: TGTGCCATCAGTGAGTCAGGGTCCCTAGAAGCTTTCTTT. The genes are TRBV10-3 and TRBJ1-1, with D uncertain. Trimming removed 0 bases at V and 8 bases at J, with 10 bases between. The CDR3 sequence is 13 residues long. Germline V lookup: CDR1 ENHRY, CDR2 SYGVKD.

This clonotype was counted once. V is TRBV15 and J is TRBJ1-2; perhaps TRBD1 as D (5 bases). The CDR3 covers 12 residues. V shed 8 bases and J shed 4 bases, with 11 bases lying between them. In germline, CDR1 is LNHNV, CDR2 YYDKDF (reference sequence). The CDR3 here is CATSGRPYGYTF. CDR3 DNA sequence: TGTGCCACCTCAGGGAGGCCCTATGGCTACACCTTC.

This clonotype showed up just a few times. This rearrangement joins TRBV7-8 to TRBJ1-6, with no clear D. The germline gives CDR1 SGHVS, CDR2 FQNEAQ. This CDR3 is built from 16 residues. Between the trimmed V and J ends, which lost 5 bases and 8 bases, there was a span of 19 bases. In DNA, the CDR3 is TGTGCCAGCAGCACCCCTTTTGGTCGCCTAGATTCACCCCTCCACTTT. The encoded protein is CASSTPFGRLDSPLHF.

V and J are TRBV20-1 and TRBJ2-2; D is unresolved. The CDR3 is 14 amino acids. Trimming took 3 bases from V and 4 from J, leaving 12 bases between them. CDR1 DFQATT and CDR2 SNEGSKA come from the germline V gene (reference sequence). The CDR3 coding sequence is TGCAGTGCTAGGGCCTGGCGAGGCACCGGGGAGCTGTTTTTT. It translates to CSARAWRGTGELFF.

This clonotype came up many times. At one boundary the junction diverges from the germline segment, which might be a read error. This chain joins TRBV7-9 and TRBJ2-5, with D possibly matching TRBD2 (5 bases). The length of the CDR3 is 16 residues. Germline values: CDR1 SEHNR, CDR2 FQNEAQ (reference sequence). Here the CDR3 reads CASSLASDSEQETQYF. The CDR3 coding sequence is TGCGCCAGCAGCTTGGCGTCGGACTCTGAGCAAGAGACCCAGTACTTC.

Many counts were recorded for this clonotype. The CDR3 DNA sequence: TGTGCCAGCAGGAATATGATGACAGTCGGCCAAGAGACCCAGTACTTC. Translating it yields CASRNMMTVGQETQYF. The gene calls are TRBV5-5 and TRBJ2-5; perhaps TRBD1 as D (5 bases). V shed 5 bases and J shed 1 base, with 18 bases lying between them. The CDR3 is 16 residues long. Germline V lookup: CDR1 SGHKS, CDR2 YYEKEE (reference sequence). The full variable domain, in which reference TRBV5-5 and TRBJ2-5 provide the parts outside the CDR3, is DAGVTQSPTHLIKTRGQQVTLRCSPISGHKSVSWYQQVLGQGPQFIFQYYEKEERGRGNFPDRFSARQFPNYSSELNVNALLLGDSALYLCASRNMMTVGQETQYFGPGTRLLVL.

Ten or more counts support this clonotype. This rearrangement joins TRBV10-3 to TRBJ2-2; 8 nucleotides agree with TRBD1. This CDR3 region has 16 residues. Germline V gives CDR1 ENHRY, CDR2 SYGVKD. Trimming at V came to 2 bases and at J to 2 bases, leaving 4 bases not matched to a gene. The CDR3 DNA reads as TGTGCCATCAGTGAGGTGGGACAGGCCAACACCGGGGAGCTGTTTTTT. The encoded protein is CAISEVGQANTGELFF.

V usage is TRBV20-1 and J usage is TRBJ1-5; D is perhaps TRBD1 (5 bases). The germline V gene encodes CDR1 DFQATT and CDR2 SNEGSKA (reference sequence). The CDR3 extends over 13 amino acids. Trimming took off 3 bases at V and 4 bases at J, with 10 bases between the two ends. CDR3 amino acids: CSARAGQNQPQHF. Here the CDR3 DNA reads TGCAGTGCTAGGGCTGGACAAAATCAGCCCCAGCATTTT.

V gene TRBV5-8 combines with J gene TRBJ1-1; D unclear. Germline loops: CDR1 SGHTS, CDR2 YDEGEE. V was trimmed by 3 bases and J by 0 bases, leaving 9 bases between them. The CDR3 covers 14 residues. The CDR3 here is CASSSEQMNTEAFF. The CDR3 DNA reads TGTGCCAGCAGCTCGGAACAGATGAACACTGAAGCTTTCTTT.

The gene calls are TRBV6-1 and TRBJ2-3; 7 nucleotides line up with TRBD1. The ends lost 4 bases at V and 1 base at J; junction bases unmatched: 2. The length of the CDR3 is 14 residues. Per germline, CDR1 MNHNS and CDR2 SASEGT. CDR3 nucleotide sequence: TGTGCCAGCAGTGCCGGACAGGGCACAGATACGCAGTATTTT. Translation gives CASSAGQGTDTQYF.

Comments on this clonotype: A read error may be the cause here, since a much bigger clone is one base away. The chain recombines TRBV10-2 with TRBJ1-2; no clear D. CDR3 size: 13 residues. Germline CDR1 and CDR2: WSHSY and SAAADI. The CDR3 DNA reads as TGCGCCAACAGTGAGCAGATAAACTATGGCTACACCTTC. Its protein product is CANSEQINYGYTF.

On this clonotype: The CDR3 does not close with the conserved phenylalanine or tryptophan, likely indicating a read error. The DNA is omitted, as the CDR3 cannot be located on it reliably, and the CDR3 follows TCRdb's listing. The chain links TRBV29-1 to TRBJ1-4; the table's TRBD1 call for D was not verified on the DNA. The CDR3 comprises 10 residues, both ends counted. The V gene's germline CDR1 is SQVTM and CDR2 ANQGSEA. CDR3 loop: CSVRRTGEGY.

In DNA form, the CDR3 reads TGTGCCAGCAGGAGGCAGGGAAAACGCTGGGATGGCTACACCTTC. As protein: CASRRQGKRWDGYTF. This chain connects TRBV9 to TRBJ1-2; D is possibly TRBD1 (5 bases). The CDR3 is 15 amino acids. Trimming took off 5 bases at V and 6 bases at J, with 20 bases between the two ends. Germline CDR1 reads SGDLS; CDR2 reads YYNGEE.

This clonotype appeared many times. The V call is TRBV15, the J call TRBJ1-4; TRBD1 agrees at 12 bases. The CDR3 consists of 16 residues. The J segment lost 8 bases and the V segment lost 0 bases, leaving 4 bases of the junction unmatched. In germline, CDR1 is LNHNV, CDR2 YYDKDF (reference sequence). The CDR3, as DNA: TGTGCCACCAGCAGAGACTTCGGGACAGGGGGCGAAAAACTGTTTTTT. It is translated as CATSRDFGTGGEKLFF. Using reference TRBV15 and TRBJ1-4 for the parts outside the CDR3, the full variable domain is DAMVIQNPRYQVTQFGKPVTLSCSQTLNHNVMYWYQQKSSQAPKLLFHYYDKDFNNEADTPDNFQSRRPNTSFCFLDIRSPGLGDTAMYLCATSRDFGTGGEKLFFGSGTQLSVL.